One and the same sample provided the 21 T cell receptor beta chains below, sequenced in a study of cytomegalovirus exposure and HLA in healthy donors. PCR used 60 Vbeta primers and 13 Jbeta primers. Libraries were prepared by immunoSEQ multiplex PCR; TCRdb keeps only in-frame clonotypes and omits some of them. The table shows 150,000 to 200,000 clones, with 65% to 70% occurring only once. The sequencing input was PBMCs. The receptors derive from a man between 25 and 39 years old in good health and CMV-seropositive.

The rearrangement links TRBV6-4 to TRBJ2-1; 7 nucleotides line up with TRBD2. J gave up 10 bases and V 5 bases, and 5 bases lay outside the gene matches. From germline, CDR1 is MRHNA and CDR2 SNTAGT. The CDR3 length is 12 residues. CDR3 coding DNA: TGTGCCAGCAGTCTCGGGGAGGGGGAGCAGTTCTTC. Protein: CASSLGEGEQFF.

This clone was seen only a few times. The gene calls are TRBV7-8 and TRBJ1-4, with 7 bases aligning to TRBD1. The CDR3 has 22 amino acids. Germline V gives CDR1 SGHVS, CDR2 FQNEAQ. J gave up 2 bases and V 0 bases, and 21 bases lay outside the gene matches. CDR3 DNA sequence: TGTGCCAGCAGCTTAGCAGCAATTTTCGGGACAGCGGGCGTTGGCACTAATGAAAAACTGTTTTTT. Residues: CASSLAAIFGTAGVGTNEKLFF.

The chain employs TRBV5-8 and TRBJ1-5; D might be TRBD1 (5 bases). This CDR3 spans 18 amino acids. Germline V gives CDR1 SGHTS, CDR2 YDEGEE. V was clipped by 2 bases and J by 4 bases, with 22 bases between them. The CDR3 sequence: CASSFYLGGIIWNQPQHF. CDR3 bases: TGTGCCAGCAGCTTTTATTTGGGGGGAATAATATGGAATCAGCCCCAGCATTTT.

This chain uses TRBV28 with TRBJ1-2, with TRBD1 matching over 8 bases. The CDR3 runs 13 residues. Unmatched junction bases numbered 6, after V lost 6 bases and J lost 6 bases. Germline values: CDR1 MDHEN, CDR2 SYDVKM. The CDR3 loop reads CASRRGGQDGYTF. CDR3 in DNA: TGTGCCAGCAGACGCGGGGGACAGGATGGCTACACCTTC.

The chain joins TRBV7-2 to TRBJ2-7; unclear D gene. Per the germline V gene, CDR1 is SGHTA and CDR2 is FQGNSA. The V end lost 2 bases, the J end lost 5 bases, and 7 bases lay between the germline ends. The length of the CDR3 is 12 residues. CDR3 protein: CASSLNEDEQYF. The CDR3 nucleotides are TGTGCCAGCAGCTTAAATGAGGACGAGCAGTACTTC.

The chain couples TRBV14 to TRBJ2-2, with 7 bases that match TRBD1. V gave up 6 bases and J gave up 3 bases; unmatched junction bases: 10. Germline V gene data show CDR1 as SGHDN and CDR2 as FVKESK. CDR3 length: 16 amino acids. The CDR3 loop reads CASRTGTVVYTGELFF. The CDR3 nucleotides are TGTGCCAGCAGAACCGGGACAGTAGTATACACCGGGGAGCTGTTTTTT. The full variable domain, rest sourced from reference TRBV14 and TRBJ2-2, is EAGVTQFPSHSVIEKGQTVTLRCDPISGHDNLYWYRRVMGKEIKFLLHFVKESKQDESGMPNNRFLAERTGGTYSTLKVQPAELEDSGVYFCASRTGTVVYTGELFFGEGSRLTVL.

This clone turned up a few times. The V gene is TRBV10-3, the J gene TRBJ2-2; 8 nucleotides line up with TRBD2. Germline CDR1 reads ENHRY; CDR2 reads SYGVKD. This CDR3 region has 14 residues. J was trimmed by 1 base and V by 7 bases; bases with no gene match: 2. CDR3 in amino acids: CAIMTSENTGELFF. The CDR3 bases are TGTGCCATCATGACTAGCGAGAACACCGGGGAGCTGTTTTTT.

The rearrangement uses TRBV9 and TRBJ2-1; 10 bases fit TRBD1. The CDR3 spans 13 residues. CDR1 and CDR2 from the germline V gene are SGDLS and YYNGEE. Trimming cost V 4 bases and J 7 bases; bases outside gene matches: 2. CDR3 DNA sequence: TGTGCCAGCAGCCCGGGACAGGGGAATGAGCAGTTCTTC. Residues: CASSPGQGNEQFF.

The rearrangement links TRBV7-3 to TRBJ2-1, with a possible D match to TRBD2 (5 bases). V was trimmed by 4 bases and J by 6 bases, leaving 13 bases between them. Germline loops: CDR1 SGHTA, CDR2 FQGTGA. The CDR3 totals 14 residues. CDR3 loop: CASSSGSSSNEQFF. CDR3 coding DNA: TGTGCCAGCAGCTCCGGGTCTAGCAGCAATGAGCAGTTCTTC.

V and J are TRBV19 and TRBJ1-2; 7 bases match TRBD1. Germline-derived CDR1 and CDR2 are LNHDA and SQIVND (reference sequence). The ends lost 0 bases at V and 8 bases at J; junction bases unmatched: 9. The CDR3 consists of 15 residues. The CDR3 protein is CASSIDFLRGRGYTF. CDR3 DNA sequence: TGTGCCAGTAGTATAGACTTCTTGAGGGGGCGCGGCTACACCTTC. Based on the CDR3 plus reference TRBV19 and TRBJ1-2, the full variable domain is DGGITQSPKYLFRKEGQNVTLSCEQNLNHDAMYWYRQDPGQGLRLIYYSQIVNDFQKGDIAEGYSVSREKKESFPLTVTSAQKNPTAFYLCASSIDFLRGRGYTFGSGTRLTVV.

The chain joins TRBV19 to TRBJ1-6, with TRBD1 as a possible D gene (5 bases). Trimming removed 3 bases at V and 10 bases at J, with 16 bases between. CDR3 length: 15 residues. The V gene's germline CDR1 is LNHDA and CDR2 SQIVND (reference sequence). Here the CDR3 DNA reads TGTGCCAGTAGTATCGGGCGAGGAGGGACCTCACCCCTCCACTTT. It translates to CASSIGRGGTSPLHF.

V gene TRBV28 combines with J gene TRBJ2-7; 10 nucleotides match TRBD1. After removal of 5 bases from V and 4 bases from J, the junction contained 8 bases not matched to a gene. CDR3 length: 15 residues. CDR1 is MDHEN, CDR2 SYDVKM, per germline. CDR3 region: CASSKPGQGFYEQYF. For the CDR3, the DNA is TGTGCCAGCAGTAAGCCGGGACAGGGGTTTTACGAGCAGTACTTC. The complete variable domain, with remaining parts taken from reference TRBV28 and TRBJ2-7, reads DVKVTQSSRYLVKRTGEKVFLECVQDMDHENMFWYRQDPGLGLRLIYFSYDVKMKEKGDIPEGYSVSREKKERFSLILESASTNQTSMYLCASSKPGQGFYEQYFGPGTRLTVT.

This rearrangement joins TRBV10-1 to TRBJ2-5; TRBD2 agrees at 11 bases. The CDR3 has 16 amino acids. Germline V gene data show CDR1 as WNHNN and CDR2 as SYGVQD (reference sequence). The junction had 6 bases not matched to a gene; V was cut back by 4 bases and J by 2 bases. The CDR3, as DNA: TGCGCCAGCAGTGTCGGGACTAGCGGAATTCAAGAGACCCAGTACTTC. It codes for CASSVGTSGIQETQYF.

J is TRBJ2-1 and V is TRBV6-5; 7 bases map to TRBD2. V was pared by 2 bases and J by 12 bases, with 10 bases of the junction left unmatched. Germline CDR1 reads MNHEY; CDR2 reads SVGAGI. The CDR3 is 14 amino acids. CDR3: CASSYNLAVSGQFF. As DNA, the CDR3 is TGTGCCAGCAGTTACAATCTAGCGGTCAGCGGGCAGTTCTTC.

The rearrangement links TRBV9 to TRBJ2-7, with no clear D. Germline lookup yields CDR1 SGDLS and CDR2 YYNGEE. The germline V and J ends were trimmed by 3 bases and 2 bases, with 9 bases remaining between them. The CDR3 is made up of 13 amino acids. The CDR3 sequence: CASSDKSAYEQYF. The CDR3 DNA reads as TGTGCCAGCAGCGACAAGAGCGCCTACGAGCAGTACTTC.

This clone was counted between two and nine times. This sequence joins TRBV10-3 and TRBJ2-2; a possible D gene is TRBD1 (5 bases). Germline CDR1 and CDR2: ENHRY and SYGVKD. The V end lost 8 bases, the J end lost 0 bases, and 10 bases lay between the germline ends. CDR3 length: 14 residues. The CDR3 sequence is CAIAHRSNTGELFF. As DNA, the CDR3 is TGTGCCATCGCACACAGGTCGAACACCGGGGAGCTGTTTTTT.

CDR3 DNA sequence: TGTGCCAGTAGTTACCCAGGACAGGGGATTAGGAATGAGCAGTTCTTC. It specifies CASSYPGQGIRNEQFF. The chain is built from TRBV19 and TRBJ2-1, with 9 bases aligning to TRBD1. Germline lookup yields CDR1 LNHDA and CDR2 SQIVND (reference sequence). V was pared by 5 bases and J by 7 bases, with 12 bases of the junction left unmatched. The CDR3 sequence is 16 residues long.

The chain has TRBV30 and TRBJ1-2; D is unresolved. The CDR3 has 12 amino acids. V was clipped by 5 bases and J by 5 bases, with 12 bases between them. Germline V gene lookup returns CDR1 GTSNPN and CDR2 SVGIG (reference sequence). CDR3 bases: TGTGCCTGGGTGGCCCAGGCGTATGGCTACACCTTC. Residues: CAWVAQAYGYTF.

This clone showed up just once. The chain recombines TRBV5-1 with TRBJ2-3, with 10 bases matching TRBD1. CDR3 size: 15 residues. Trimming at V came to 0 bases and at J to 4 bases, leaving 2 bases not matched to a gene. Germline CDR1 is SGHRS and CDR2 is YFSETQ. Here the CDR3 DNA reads TGCGCCAGCAGCTTGGGACAGGGGGCTTCAGATACGCAGTATTTT. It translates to CASSLGQGASDTQYF.

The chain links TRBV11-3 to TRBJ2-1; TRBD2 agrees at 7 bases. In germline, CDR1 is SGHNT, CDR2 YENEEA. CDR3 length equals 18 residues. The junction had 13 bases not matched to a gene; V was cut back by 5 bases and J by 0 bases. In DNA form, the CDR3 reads TGTGCCAGCAGCCCTAAGTCGGGAGGCGCCTTCTCCTACAATGAGCAGTTCTTC. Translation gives CASSPKSGGAFSYNEQFF.

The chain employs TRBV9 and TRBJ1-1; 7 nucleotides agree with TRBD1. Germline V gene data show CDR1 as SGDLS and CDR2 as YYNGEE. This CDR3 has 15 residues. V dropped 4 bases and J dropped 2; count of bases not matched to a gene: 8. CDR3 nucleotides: TGTGCCAGCAGCCCGCCCGCAGGGGGAAACACTGAAGCTTTCTTT. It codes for CASSPPAGGNTEAFF.